The source of this T cell receptor beta chain is a study of cytomegalovirus exposure and HLA in healthy donors. Study as a whole: An early release of data contained about 85 million unique TCRs, which came from HLA-typed donors.

PCR amplification relied on 60 Vbeta primers (plus 13 Jbeta primers). Only in-frame clones appear in the TCRdb table, and some are missing; sequencing was by immunoSEQ multiplex PCR. The data contain about 170,000 clones, 84% of them singletons. Overall study findings and caveats: The HLA-A and HLA-B alleles of most subjects were reportedly predicted accurately from TCR beta sequences. The dataset shows that most TCR sequences were rare, while some public TCRs occurred in many donors.

Details on this clone: Its antigen is not identified.

CDR1 is SQVTM, CDR2 ANQGSEA, per germline. This CDR3 has 13 amino acids. V dropped 3 bases and J dropped 11 bases, with 19 bases sitting between them. Sequenced: PBMCs. The V call is TRBV29-1, the J call TRBJ2-5; tentative D call: TRBD1 (5 bases). The sequence derives from a boy aged 2 to 10 in good health and CMV-seronegative. CDR3 region: CSVDPETNRQQYF. CDR3 DNA: TGCAGCGTTGATCCCGAAACCAACAGGCAGCAGTACTTC.